The rows below give T cell receptor beta chains drawn from one sample of a study of shared clonotypes between healthy human individuals. The method was immunoSEQ multiplex PCR; TCRdb's version includes in-frame clones alone and lacks a portion of them. The sample carries fewer than 650,000 clones, 70% to 80% recorded once. The material sequenced was PBMCs. All receptors come from a woman in her thirties or forties in good health. Some clones in this sample may be carry-over from other donors' samples. The CDR3 runs from the conserved cysteine through the conserved F or W.

j_call v_call cdr3_aa
TRBJ1-1 TRBV2 CASMPGQGNTEAFF
TRBJ2-3 TRBV6-5 CASSYRPSGTTDTQYF
TRBJ2-2 TRBV7-3 CASSLDRGGTGELFF
TRBJ2-3 TRBV29-1 CSADHTGDTQYF
TRBJ1-5 TRBV5-1 CASSLGGASNQPQHF
TRBJ1-2 TRBV19 CASSIARLNYGYTF
TRBJ1-4 TRBV29-1 CSGGTGGGKLFF
TRBJ1-1 TRBV6-6 CASSKRQGSTEAFF
TRBJ1-1 TRBV11-2 CASSPWGGGGEAFF
TRBJ2-2 TRBV7-6 CASSLEGLNTGELFF
TRBJ2-1 TRBV29-1 CSVDSGIREQFF
TRBJ2-2 TRBV27 CASSVTANTGELFF
TRBJ2-5 TRBV30 CAWSRTQETQYF
TRBJ2-7 TRBV7-2 CASSRQSRGGSYEQYF